These T cell receptor beta chains were read from a single sample in a study of neurological immune-mediated disorders. One entry per CDR3 protein results from TCRdb running MiXCR on the 5' RACE reads. Counted here are around 67,000 distinct CDR3 sequences, 5.2% occurring once; the ten biggest clones make up about 8%. The sequenced sample was PBMCs. Receptor source: a man aged 18 to 29 with multiple sclerosis. The CDR3 runs from the conserved cysteine through the conserved F or W. The order of the fields is clone size, D gene, V gene, J gene, CDR3 protein, CDR3 DNA. The D gene is left open where the match is weak. Clone size, where shown, is once, few, many, or a class for clones that have expanded.

>many|TRBD2|TRBV29-1|TRBJ2-7
CSVARLAGFQPSEQYF
TGCAGCGTTGCCCGACTAGCGGGGTTTCAACCCTCCGAGCAGTACTTC
>many|-|TRBV7-9|TRBJ2-2
CASSRTEGAGELFF
TGTGCCAGCAGCCGCACTGAAGGAGCCGGGGAGCTGTTTTTT
>many|-|TRBV20-1|TRBJ2-5
CSARKGIVAQYF
TGCAGTGCTAGAAAGGGTATCGTAGCCCAGTACTTC
>-|-|TRBV28|TRBJ2-7
CASSYYSGVDEQYF
TGTGCCAGCAGCTACTACAGTGGGGTCGACGAGCAGTACTTC
>-|-|TRBV12-3/TRBV12-4|TRBJ2-1
CASNPAGYNEQFF
TGTGCCAGCAACCCGGCGGGGTACAATGAGCAGTTCTTC
>many|-|TRBV29-1|TRBJ1-1
CSVERNKGTEAFF
TGCAGCGTTGAGCGCAATAAGGGAACTGAAGCTTTCTTT
>many|-|TRBV29-1|TRBJ2-5
CSALQGWETQYF
TGCAGCGCCCTGCAGGGCTGGGAGACCCAGTACTTC
>many|-|TRBV9|TRBJ2-5
CASSANPAGEWTQYF
TGTGCCAGCAGCGCAAACCCCGCCGGAGAGTGGACCCAGTACTTC
>many|-|TRBV20-1|TRBJ1-5
CSALPLDPGDQPQHF
TGCAGTGCTTTACCTCTCGACCCCGGCGATCAGCCCCAGCATTTT
>many|TRBD1|TRBV20-1|TRBJ2-3
CSAPNRGSTDTQYF
TGCAGTGCTCCTAACAGGGGGAGCACAGATACGCAGTATTTT
>many|-|TRBV27|TRBJ2-1
CASSLWNGAYEQFF
TGTGCCAGCAGTTTATGGAACGGGGCGTATGAGCAGTTCTTC
>many|-|TRBV20-1|TRBJ2-1
CSGQLVRKAEQFF
TGCAGTGGCCAACTAGTGCGGAAGGCTGAGCAGTTCTTC
>-|TRBD2|TRBV29-1|TRBJ2-3
CSASAGTITDTQYF
TGCAGCGCGTCAGCGGGGACGATCACAGATACGCAGTATTTT
>many|-|TRBV5-4|TRBJ2-2
CASSPETGELFF
TGTGCCAGCAGCCCGGAGACCGGGGAGCTGTTTTTT
>many|-|TRBV5-1|TRBJ2-5
CASRIGLVSGQETQYF
TGCGCCAGCAGGATCGGGCTAGTCTCGGGTCAAGAGACCCAGTACTTC
>few|-|TRBV6-1|TRBJ1-5
CASTGGFPQPQNF
TGTGCCAGCACGGGCGGGTTTCCTCAGCCCCAGAATTTT
>-|-|TRBV20-1|TRBJ2-3
CSARKLRMDTDTQYF
TGCAGTGCTAGGAAGCTACGAATGGACACAGATACGCAGTATTTT
>many|-|TRBV7-3|TRBJ1-1
CASSLNAQGNTEAFF
TGTGCCAGCAGCTTAAACGCACAGGGGAACACTGAAGCTTTCTTT
>many|-|TRBV5-5|TRBJ2-1
CASSSPGPARNEQFF
TGTGCCAGCAGCTCACCCGGTCCAGCCCGCAATGAGCAGTTCTTC
>many|-|TRBV15|TRBJ1-5
CATSRERGNQPQNF
TGTGCCACCAGCAGAGAGAGGGGGAATCAGCCCCAGAATTTT
>many|-|TRBV30|TRBJ2-4
CAWSPGSPRDIQYF
TGTGCCTGGAGCCCAGGGAGCCCTAGAGACATTCAGTACTTC
>many|-|TRBV7-2|TRBJ2-1
CASSLPLRGTNSYNEQFF
TGTGCCAGCAGCTTACCTTTGCGCGGGACAAACTCCTACAATGAGCAGTTCTTC
>many|-|TRBV9|TRBJ2-1
CASSRWGGEYNEQFF
TGTGCCAGCAGCCGATGGGGCGGGGAATACAATGAGCAGTTCTTC
>many|-|TRBV6-5|TRBJ2-2
CASSYSFGPANTGELFF
TGTGCCAGCAGTTACTCATTCGGGCCGGCGAACACCGGGGAGCTGTTTTTT
>many|-|TRBV29-1|TRBJ2-6
CSVEGGSGANVLTF
TGCAGCGTTGAAGGTGGGTCTGGGGCCAACGTCCTGACTTTC
>-|-|TRBV5-1|TRBJ1-1
CASSPEGVGTEAFF
TGCGCCAGCAGCCCCGAGGGGGTGGGGACTGAAGCTTTCTTT
>many|-|TRBV5-1|TRBJ1-4
CASSLAGSPNEKLFF
TGCGCCAGCAGCTTGGCCGGGTCACCTAATGAAAAACTGTTTTTT
>many|-|TRBV4-3|TRBJ2-3
CASSQDLSSTDTQYF
TGCGCCAGCAGCCAAGATTTATCTAGCACAGATACGCAGTATTTT
>many|-|TRBV5-6|TRBJ2-7
CASSLGTDGYEQYF
TGTGCCAGCAGCCTCGGGACGGACGGCTACGAGCAGTACTTC
>many|TRBD1|TRBV5-1|TRBJ1-1
CASSTPTGDEAFF
TGCGCCAGCAGCACACCGACAGGGGATGAAGCTTTCTTT
>many|-|TRBV9|TRBJ1-2
CASSVGQAEGYTF
TGTGCCAGCAGCGTAGGGCAGGCGGAAGGCTACACCTTC
>many|-|TRBV10-3|TRBJ1-5
CAISVGGNQPQHF
TGTGCCATCAGTGTCGGGGGAAATCAGCCCCAGCATTTT
>many|-|TRBV5-6|TRBJ1-5
CASSLKAQGTFAQPQNF
TGTGCCAGCAGCTTGAAGGCCCAGGGAACTTTCGCCCAGCCCCAGAATTTT
>few|-|TRBV6-1|TRBJ1-3
CASRPGGGTGNTIYF
TGTGCCAGCAGGCCCGGGGGTGGAACTGGAAACACCATATATTTT
>many|-|TRBV5-1|TRBJ1-4
CASSSQAGGDEKLFF
TGCGCCAGCAGCTCCCAGGCGGGAGGCGATGAAAAACTGTTTTTT
>many|-|TRBV7-8|TRBJ2-3
CASSPETAPADTQYF
TGTGCCAGCAGCCCCGAGACAGCCCCGGCAGATACGCAGTATTTT
>-|-|TRBV5-6|TRBJ1-5
CASSWGRAGGNQPQNF
TGTGCCAGCTCATGGGGGCGGGCTGGGGGCAATCAGCCCCAGAATTTT
>many|-|TRBV7-8|TRBJ1-5
CASSFGLNQPQHF
TGTGCCAGCAGCTTCGGGTTGAATCAGCCCCAGCATTTT
>many|-|TRBV28|TRBJ1-2
CASSIREYGYTF
TGTGCCAGCAGCATTAGGGAATATGGCTACACCTTC
>many|-|TRBV27|TRBJ2-7
CASRLVAGSAREQYF
TGTGCCAGCAGACTGGTGGCAGGGTCAGCTCGCGAGCAGTACTTC
>many|TRBD1|TRBV7-2|TRBJ1-5
CASSLGGTGHQPQHF
TGTGCCAGCAGCTTAGGGGGGACAGGGCATCAGCCCCAGCATTTT
>many|TRBD2|TRBV6-2/TRBV6-3|TRBJ2-2
CASSLSGRAGELFF
TGTGCCAGCAGCCTTTCGGGGAGGGCCGGGGAGCTGTTTTTT
>many|-|TRBV6-2/TRBV6-3|TRBJ2-1
CASSYNRVDEQFF
TGTGCCAGCAGTTATAACAGGGTCGATGAGCAGTTCTTC
>many|-|TRBV27|TRBJ1-5
CASSSQGPQPQHF
TGTGCCAGCAGCTCACAGGGCCCCCAGCCCCAGCATTTT
>many|-|TRBV10-2|TRBJ2-1
CASSEQRYNEQFF
TGCGCCAGCAGTGAGCAGCGTTACAATGAGCAGTTCTTC
>many|-|TRBV20-1|TRBJ2-3
CSAGEADTQYF
TGCAGTGCTGGGGAGGCAGATACGCAGTATTTT
>many|TRBD2|TRBV7-6|TRBJ2-1
CASSLEVEGGLNEQFF
TGTGCCAGCAGCTTAGAGGTGGAGGGAGGGCTGAATGAGCAGTTCTTC